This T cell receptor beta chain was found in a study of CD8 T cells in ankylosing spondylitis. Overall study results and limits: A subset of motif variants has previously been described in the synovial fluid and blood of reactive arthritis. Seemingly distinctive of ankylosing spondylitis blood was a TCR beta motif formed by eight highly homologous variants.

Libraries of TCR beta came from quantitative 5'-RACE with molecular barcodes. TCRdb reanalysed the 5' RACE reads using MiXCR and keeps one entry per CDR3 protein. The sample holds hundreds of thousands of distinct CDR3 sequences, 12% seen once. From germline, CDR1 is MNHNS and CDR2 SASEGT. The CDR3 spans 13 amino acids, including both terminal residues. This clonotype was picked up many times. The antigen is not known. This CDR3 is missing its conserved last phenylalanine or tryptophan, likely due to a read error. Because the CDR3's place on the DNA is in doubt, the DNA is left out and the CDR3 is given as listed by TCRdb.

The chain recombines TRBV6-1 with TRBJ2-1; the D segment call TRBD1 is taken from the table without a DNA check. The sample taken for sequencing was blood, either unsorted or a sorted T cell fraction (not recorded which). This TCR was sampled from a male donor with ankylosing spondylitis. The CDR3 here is CASSLTLSRDRVL.